The present entry profiles one T cell receptor (beta chain) with its context. The antigen is not known. The sample comes from a study of OX40 agonist ivuxolimab in advanced cancers. Study conclusions and caveats: Clonal expansion was among the lowest in partial responders at 0.1-3.0 mg/kg, especially CD8+. On average, CD8+ T cells showed a greater number of expanded clones than CD4+.

The study sampled blood at baseline, cycle 4 day 1, and cycle 7 day 1. Germline V lookup: CDR1 SQVTM, CDR2 ANQGSEA. The CDR3 has 14 residues. With V trimmed by 6 bases and J by 4 bases, 8 bases remained unmatched. Sequencing used immunoSEQ multiplex PCR; TCRdb keeps in-frame clones, though not all of them. The sample gives fewer than 70,000 clones, roughly nine tenths of which show up once; around 2% is in the top ten. The V and J genes are TRBV29-1 and TRBJ2-2; 7 bases are shared with TRBD1. The TCR sequence derives from an adult with an advanced solid tumor such as melanoma, head and neck, liver or kidney cancer. Sample: CD4+ or CD8+ T cells sorted from blood, taken in a trial of the OX40 agonist ivuxolimab. For the CDR3, the DNA is TGCAGCGTGCCCCGACAGGGTGGCACCGGGGAGCTGTTTTTT. Protein sequence: CSVPRQGGTGELFF.